This T cell receptor (beta chain) comes out of a study of cytomegalovirus exposure and HLA in healthy donors. Study information: The Caucasian-associated ancestry cluster contained approximately 81% of the approximately 400 genotyped donors. Study-wide findings and caveats: The availability of immune exposure information extended only to CMV serostatus. Previously analyzed data showed that most TCR beta V segments were productive at a frequency of about 90% or about 30%.

PCR involved 60 Vbeta and 13 Jbeta primers. The method was immunoSEQ multiplex PCR; TCRdb's version includes in-frame clones alone and lacks a portion of them. Of about 120,000 clones listed, about 80% are singletons. This clone was recorded only once. Its antigen is currently unknown. The source material was PBMCs. This receptor was identified in a man in his fifties or sixties in good health and CMV-seropositive.

The CDR3 spells CASSTWGGKPQHF. CDR3 DNA sequence: TGTGCCAGCAGTACCTGGGGGGGCAAGCCCCAGCATTTT. The chain joins TRBV27 to TRBJ1-5, with D perhaps matching TRBD1 (6 bases). Germline V lookup: CDR1 MNHEY, CDR2 SMNVEV (reference sequence). The V and J ends lost 5 bases and 8 bases respectively, with 13 bases between them. CDR3 size: 13 residues.